This passage covers 21 T cell receptor beta chains from one sample sequenced in a study of cytomegalovirus exposure and HLA in healthy donors (dated by TCRdb to about 2017). The library relied on the immunoSEQ multiplex PCR assay. TCRdb holds this immuneACCESS table with in-frame rearrangements only. Some clones are missing; in checked studies, unresolved V genes explain under half, and the rest has no known cause. For this sample there are 55,000 to 70,000 clones; 90% to 95% appear just once. Together, the top ten hold under 3% of the sample. The specimen was PBMCs. The receptors derive from a man aged 18 to 35 in good health and CMV-seronegative.

The chain employs TRBV6-4 and TRBJ2-1; 10 positions match TRBD2. Germline values: CDR1 MRHNA, CDR2 SNTAGT. The CDR3 runs to 15 residues. V gave up 2 bases and J gave up 7 bases; unmatched junction bases: 5. CDR3 nucleotides: TGTGCCAGCAGTGACGGTACTAGCGGGACAAATGAGCAGTTCTTC. Protein: CASSDGTSGTNEQFF.

This clone was seen only once. The chain recombines TRBV11-1 with TRBJ2-7, with 8 bases lining up with TRBD2. This CDR3 comprises 17 residues. The J segment lost 0 bases and the V segment lost 5 bases, leaving 12 bases of the junction unmatched. CDR1 is SGHAT, CDR2 FQDESV, per germline (reference sequence). The CDR3 coding sequence is TGTGCCAGCAGCAAACTCACCGGGGGGGAGAGCTCCTACGAGCAGTACTTC. Translating gives CASSKLTGGESSYEQYF.

In its sample, this clone was seen once. This chain joins TRBV7-2 and TRBJ2-7; a weak D match, TRBD2 (5 bases). With 0 bases removed from V and 1 base from J, the gap between germline ends came to 7 bases. Germline loops: CDR1 SGHTA, CDR2 FQGNSA. This CDR3 comprises 14 residues. The CDR3 reads CASSLAGISYEQYF. The DNA of the CDR3 is TGTGCCAGCAGCTTAGCCGGGATATCCTACGAGCAGTACTTC.

The rearrangement links TRBV27 to TRBJ1-5; no clear D gene. The CDR3 runs 13 residues. The V gene's germline CDR1 is MNHEY and CDR2 SMNVEV (reference sequence). Trimming shortened V by 4 bases and J by 6 bases, and 10 bases separated the two germline ends. CDR3: CASSWAVGQPQHF. As DNA, the CDR3 is TGTGCCAGCAGTTGGGCTGTCGGTCAGCCCCAGCATTTT.

The V gene is TRBV25-1, the J gene TRBJ1-1; TRBD1 matches at 9 bases. Germline V CDR1 and CDR2: MGHDK, SYGVNS. There are 13 residues in the CDR3. V trimming: 6 bases; J trimming: 4 bases; junction bases outside the gene matches: 3. CDR3 DNA: TGTGCCAGCAGGAAACAGGGGGCCACTGAAGCTTTCTTT. It yields the protein CASRKQGATEAFF.

J is TRBJ1-4 and V is TRBV30, with TRBD1 identical over 7 bases. This CDR3 comprises 14 residues. The J segment lost 7 bases and the V segment lost 1 base, leaving 6 bases of the junction unmatched. Germline V gene sequence: CDR1 GTSNPN, CDR2 SVGIG (reference sequence). CDR3 nucleotide sequence: TGTGCCTGGAGTGGTCTGGCAGGGGGTGAAAAACTGTTTTTT. It codes for CAWSGLAGGEKLFF.

The V call is TRBV28, the J call TRBJ2-7; TRBD2 agrees at 11 bases. V lost 4 bases and J lost 5; bases outside the gene matches: 7. This CDR3 is built from 15 residues. Germline CDR1 is MDHEN and CDR2 is SYDVKM. Written as DNA, the CDR3 is TGTGCCAGCAGTTCAGGGACTAGCGGACGGAACGAGCAGTACTTC. Protein sequence: CASSSGTSGRNEQYF.

The chain combines TRBV10-3 with TRBJ2-7; 9 bases line up with TRBD1. V lost 9 bases and J lost 4; bases outside the gene matches: 7. Germline V gene data show CDR1 as ENHRY and CDR2 as SYGVKD. The CDR3 is 13 amino acids. CDR3 residues: CAIGPGQGYEQYF. CDR3 bases: TGTGCCATAGGGCCGGGACAGGGATACGAGCAGTACTTC.

This chain uses TRBV29-1 with TRBJ2-2; D is perhaps TRBD1 (6 bases). V was shortened by 4 bases and J by 1 base, with 13 bases between the two germline ends. Germline V gives CDR1 SQVTM, CDR2 ANQGSEA. The CDR3 length is 15 residues. The CDR3 here is CSVGGGTLNTGELFF. The CDR3 nucleotides are TGCAGCGTTGGAGGTGGGACACTGAACACCGGGGAGCTGTTTTTT.

This clone was detected only once. The rearrangement joins TRBV2 to TRBJ2-7; maybe TRBD2 (7 bases). Germline-derived CDR1 and CDR2 are SNHLY and FYNNEI. V lost 7 bases and J lost 7, with 23 bases in between. The CDR3 runs 15 residues. The CDR3 DNA reads as TGTGCCAGCACCCCCGGAGGGGGGGGGTTTAGGGAGCAGTACTTC. Translated: CASTPGGGGFREQYF.

The chain uses TRBV2 and TRBJ2-1; TRBD2 matches 8 bases. Looked up from germline, CDR1 is SNHLY and CDR2 is FYNNEI. With 4 bases clipped from V and 7 bases from J, the junction kept 9 bases outside the gene matches. The CDR3 runs 15 residues. This CDR3 is CASSGTSLVLNEQFF. As DNA, the CDR3 is TGTGCCAGCAGTGGGACTAGCCTAGTTTTAAATGAGCAGTTCTTC.

V is TRBV5-1 and J is TRBJ2-1; 11 bases are shared with TRBD2. The CDR3 runs to 14 residues. The ends lost 2 bases at V and 8 bases at J; junction bases unmatched: 3. From germline, CDR1 is SGHRS and CDR2 YFSETQ. CDR3: CASSFSGRADEQFF. CDR3 DNA sequence: TGCGCCAGCAGCTTTAGCGGGAGGGCCGATGAGCAGTTCTTC.

This chain links TRBV5-4 with TRBJ2-2; 7 bases are a match to TRBD1. The V gene end was trimmed by 0 bases and the J gene end by 4 bases; junction bases not matched to a gene: 0. Germline CDR1 reads SGHNT; CDR2 reads YYREEE (reference sequence). CDR3 length equals 14 residues. Here the CDR3 DNA reads TGTGCCAGCAGCTTGGACAGGGGCACCGGGGAGCTGTTTTTT. Translated: CASSLDRGTGELFF.

The V gene is TRBV10-3, the J gene TRBJ2-2, with 7 bases identical to TRBD2. CDR1 and CDR2 (germline): ENHRY, SYGVKD. CDR3 size: 14 residues. Trimming cost V 4 bases and J 4 bases; bases outside gene matches: 3. CDR3 loop: CAISATGGTGELFF. Here the CDR3 DNA reads TGTGCCATCAGTGCGACGGGGGGCACCGGGGAGCTGTTTTTT.

J is TRBJ1-1 and V is TRBV28; possible D gene TRBD1, 5 bases. Trimming pared 4 bases from V and 3 bases from J, leaving 15 bases between. Germline V gives CDR1 MDHEN, CDR2 SYDVKM. This CDR3 region has 15 residues. The CDR3 region is CASSSGGIRHTEAFF. CDR3 nucleotide sequence: TGTGCCAGCAGTTCGGGGGGGATACGGCACACTGAAGCTTTCTTT.

This sequence joins TRBV2 and TRBJ2-3; a weak D match, TRBD1 (6 bases). The CDR3 totals 15 residues. Trimming pared 5 bases from V and 2 bases from J, leaving 14 bases between. CDR1 and CDR2 from the germline V gene are SNHLY and FYNNEI. CDR3 bases: TGTGCCAGCAGTCCTGGGGGCACTGACACAGATACGCAGTATTTT. Its protein product is CASSPGGTDTDTQYF.

The chain uses TRBV7-2 and TRBJ2-1; TRBD1 aligns across 9 bases. CDR3 length: 15 amino acids. The trim removed 7 bases at V and 4 bases at J, leaving 8 bases unmatched. Germline-derived CDR1 and CDR2 are SGHTA and FQGNSA. This CDR3 reads CASTQDRGGYNEQFF. In DNA, the CDR3 is TGTGCCAGCACCCAGGACAGGGGAGGATACAATGAGCAGTTCTTC.

The chain links TRBV25-1 to TRBJ1-3; D remains unclear. The germline V gene has CDR1 MGHDK and CDR2 SYGVNS. V shed 1 base and J shed 2 bases, with 12 bases lying between them. The CDR3 extends over 16 amino acids. The CDR3 DNA is TGTGCCAGCAGTGAATCGGTTATAAGCACTGGAAACACCATATATTTT. Translation: CASSESVISTGNTIYF.

This chain uses TRBV7-5 with TRBJ1-5; TRBD1, the D gene given by the table, was not confirmed from the DNA. TRBV7-5 is deemed a pseudogene. CDR3 length equals 16 residues. CDR3 protein: CVRSKQSRQGDKTQHF. In DNA form, the CDR3 reads TGTGTCAGAAGCAAACAATCGAGACAGGGGGACAAGACCCAGCATTTT.

The J gene is TRBJ1-2, the V gene TRBV19, with TRBD1 identical over 8 bases. The trim removed 5 bases at V and 7 bases at J, leaving 15 bases unmatched. Germline V CDR1 and CDR2: LNHDA, SQIVND (reference sequence). The CDR3 is 16 amino acids. The CDR3 reads CASSAFLWTGISGYTF. The CDR3 DNA is TGTGCCAGTAGTGCCTTTCTGTGGACAGGGATTAGTGGCTACACCTTC.

The chain has TRBV7-2 and TRBJ2-1; 7 bases are shared with TRBD2. This CDR3 contains 15 residues. Germline V gene data show CDR1 as SGHTA and CDR2 as FQGNSA. V trimming: 2 bases; J trimming: 7 bases; junction bases outside the gene matches: 8. The CDR3 sequence: CASSLSGVAGNEQFF. The DNA of the CDR3 is TGTGCCAGCAGCTTAAGCGGGGTGGCGGGTAATGAGCAGTTCTTC.